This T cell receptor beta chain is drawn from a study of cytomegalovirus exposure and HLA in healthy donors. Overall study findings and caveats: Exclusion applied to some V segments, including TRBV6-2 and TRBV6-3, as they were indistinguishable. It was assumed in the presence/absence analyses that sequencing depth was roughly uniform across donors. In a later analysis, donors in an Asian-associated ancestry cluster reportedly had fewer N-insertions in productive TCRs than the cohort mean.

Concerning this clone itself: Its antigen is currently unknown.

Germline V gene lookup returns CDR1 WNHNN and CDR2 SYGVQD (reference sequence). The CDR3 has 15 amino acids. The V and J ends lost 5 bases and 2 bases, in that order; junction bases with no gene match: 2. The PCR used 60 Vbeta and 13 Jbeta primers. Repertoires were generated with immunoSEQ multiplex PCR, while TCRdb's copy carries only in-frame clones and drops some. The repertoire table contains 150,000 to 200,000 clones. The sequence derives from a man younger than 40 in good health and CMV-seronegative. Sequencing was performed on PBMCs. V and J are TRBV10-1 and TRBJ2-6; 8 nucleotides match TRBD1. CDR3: CASSKQGAGANVLTF. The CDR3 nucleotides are TGCGCCAGCAGTAAACAGGGGGCTGGGGCCAACGTCCTGACTTTC.